This passage covers 5 T cell receptor beta chains from one sample sequenced in a study of identical twins. TCRdb passed the 5' RACE reads through MiXCR, listing each CDR3 protein once. The table has 1.5 million to 2 million distinct CDR3 sequences, about 32% seen once; the top ten hold 0.25% to 0.3%. The specimen was cord blood. These receptors all stem from a newborn girl in good health.

This chain links TRBV5-1 with TRBJ2-4; the match to TRBD1 covers 7 bases. There are 16 residues in the CDR3. The V and J ends lost 6 bases and 0 bases, in that order; junction bases with no gene match: 9. Germline V gene sequence: CDR1 SGHRS, CDR2 YFSETQ. CDR3 sequence: CASNHGDRLAKNIQYF. For the CDR3, the DNA is TGCGCCAGCAATCATGGGGACAGACTAGCCAAAAACATTCAGTACTTC. The whole variable domain, filled in from reference TRBV5-1 and TRBJ2-4, reads KAGVTQTPRYLIKTRGQQVTLSCSPISGHRSVSWYQQTPGQGLQFLFEYFSETQRNKGNFPGRFSGRQFSNSRSEMNVSTLELGDSALYLCASNHGDRLAKNIQYFGAGTRLSVL.

This clonotype has a handful of counts. The chain uses TRBV12-3 or TRBV12-4 and TRBJ2-2, with D unresolved. The CDR3 length is 12 residues. V lost 0 bases, J lost 7 bases, and 3 bases lay in between. Written as DNA, the CDR3 is TGTGCCAGCAGTTTAGCGTTCGGGGAGCTGTTTTTT. It is translated as CASSLAFGELFF.

The CDR3 loop is CSASRDRHTDTQYF. For the CDR3, the DNA is TGCAGTGCCAGCCGGGACAGGCACACAGATACGCAGTATTTT. The genes are TRBV20-1 and TRBJ2-3, with 8 bases that match TRBD1. This CDR3 comprises 14 residues. V lost 6 bases to trimming and J lost 2 bases; unmatched junction nucleotides: 7. CDR1 and CDR2 from the germline V gene are DFQATT and SNEGSKA (reference sequence).

This sequence joins TRBV6-5 and TRBJ2-4, with TRBD1 identical over 11 bases. Germline V lookup: CDR1 MNHEY, CDR2 SVGAGI. V lost 0 bases to trimming and J lost 0 bases; unmatched junction nucleotides: 4. The CDR3 totals 18 residues. The CDR3 coding sequence is TGTGCCAGCAGTTACTCCTCCGGGACAGGGGGAGCCAAAAACATTCAGTACTTC. Translating it yields CASSYSSGTGGAKNIQYF.

The chain uses TRBV20-1 and TRBJ1-1, with D possibly matching TRBD1 (6 bases). Looked up from germline, CDR1 is DFQATT and CDR2 is SNEGSKA (reference sequence). Trimming removed 1 base at V and 1 base at J, with 10 bases between. The CDR3 totals 14 residues. CDR3 bases: TGCAGTGCTAGAGCATCACAGGGGAACACTGAAGCTTTCTTT. Protein sequence: CSARASQGNTEAFF.